This T cell receptor beta chain was recorded in a study of Ad26.COV2.S vaccination and SARS-CoV-2 variants. Study summary: Participants got Ad26.COV2.S intramuscularly, once or twice 56 days apart.

Treatment: some 20 received Ad26.COV2.S at low or high dose, single or two shots; about 5 received placebo; per-sample allocation not given. Specimens were obtained on day 63 following the first vaccine or placebo injection. An Ad26 vector was used to express Wuhan-strain SARS-CoV-2 spike as the vaccine. The germline V gene has CDR1 SGHTS and CDR2 YDEGEE. Trimming pared 0 bases from V and 1 base from J, leaving 12 bases between. This CDR3 is built from 16 residues. Profiling relied on immunoSEQ multiplex PCR, and the TCRdb table lists in-frame clones only, not all of them. The data contain about 470,000 clones, about 92% of them seen just once; the ten biggest clones take up about 4.4%.

The source of this sequence is a person between 18 and 65 years old who received the Ad26.COV2.S COVID-19 vaccine or a placebo. Source: peripheral blood, taken in a trial of Ad26.COV2.S vaccine versus placebo. This chain links TRBV5-8 with TRBJ2-3; D ambiguous. CDR3 bases: TGTGCCAGCAGCTTGGGACGGGCGCTGGGCACAGATACGCAGTATTTT. It is translated as CASSLGRALGTDTQYF.